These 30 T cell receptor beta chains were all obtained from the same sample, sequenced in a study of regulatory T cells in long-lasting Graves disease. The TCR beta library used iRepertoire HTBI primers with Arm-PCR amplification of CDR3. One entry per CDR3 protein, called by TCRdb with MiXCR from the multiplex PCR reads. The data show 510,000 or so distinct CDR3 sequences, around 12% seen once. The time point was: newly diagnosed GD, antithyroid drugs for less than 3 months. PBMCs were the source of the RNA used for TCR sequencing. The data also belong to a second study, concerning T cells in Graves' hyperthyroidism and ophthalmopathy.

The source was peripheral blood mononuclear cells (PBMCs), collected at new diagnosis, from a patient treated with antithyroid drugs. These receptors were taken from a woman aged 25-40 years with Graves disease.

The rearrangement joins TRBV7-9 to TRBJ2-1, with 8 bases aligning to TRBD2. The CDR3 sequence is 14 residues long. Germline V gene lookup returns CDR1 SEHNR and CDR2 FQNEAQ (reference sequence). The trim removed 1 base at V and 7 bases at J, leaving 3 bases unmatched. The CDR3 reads CASSLVERENEQFF. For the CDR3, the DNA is TGTGCCAGCAGCTTAGTGGAGCGGGAGAATGAGCAGTTCTTC.

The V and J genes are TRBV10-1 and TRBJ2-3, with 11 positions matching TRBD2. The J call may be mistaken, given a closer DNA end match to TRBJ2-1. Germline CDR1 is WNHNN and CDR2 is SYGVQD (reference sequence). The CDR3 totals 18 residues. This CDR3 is CASSESSGRAPSGNEQFF. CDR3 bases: TGCGCCAGCAGTGAGTCTAGCGGGAGGGCCCCATCTGGCAATGAGCAGTTCTTC.

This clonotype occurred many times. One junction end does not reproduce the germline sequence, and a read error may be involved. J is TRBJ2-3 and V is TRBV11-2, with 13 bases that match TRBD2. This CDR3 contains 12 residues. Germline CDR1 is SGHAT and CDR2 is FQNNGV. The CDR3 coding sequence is TGTGCCAGCAGTTACGGGACTAGCGGGATATACTTT. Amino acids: CASSYGTSGIYF.

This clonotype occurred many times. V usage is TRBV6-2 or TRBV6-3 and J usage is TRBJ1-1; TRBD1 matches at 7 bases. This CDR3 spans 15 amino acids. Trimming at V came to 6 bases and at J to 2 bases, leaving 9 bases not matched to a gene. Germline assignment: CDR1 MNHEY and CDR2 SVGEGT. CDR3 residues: CASSRRTGVNTEAFF. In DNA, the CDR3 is TGTGCCAGCAGCCGAAGGACAGGAGTAAACACTGAAGCTTTCTTT.

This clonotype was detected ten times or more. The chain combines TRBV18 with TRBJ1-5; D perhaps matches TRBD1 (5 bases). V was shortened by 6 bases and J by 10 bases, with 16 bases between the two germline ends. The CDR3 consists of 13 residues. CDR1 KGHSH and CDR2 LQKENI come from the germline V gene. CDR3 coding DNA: TGTGCCAGCTCCCTATCCGAAGGGGATCCCCAGCATTTT. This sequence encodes CASSLSEGDPQHF. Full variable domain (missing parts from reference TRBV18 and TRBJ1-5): NAGVMQNPRHLVRRRGQEARLRCSPMKGHSHVYWYRQLPEEGLKFMVYLQKENIIDESGMPKERFSAEFPKEGPSILRIQQVVRGDSAAYFCASSLSEGDPQHFGDGTRLSIL.

The CDR3 reads CASRNGLAGGHEQFF. The CDR3 DNA sequence: TGTGCCAGCAGAAACGGACTAGCGGGAGGGCATGAGCAGTTCTTC. The rearrangement uses TRBV27 and TRBJ2-1; 15 nucleotides line up with TRBD2. CDR1 is MNHEY and CDR2 is SMNVEV in the germline V gene (reference sequence). J lost 8 bases, V lost 6 bases, and 5 bases had no gene match. The CDR3 extends over 15 amino acids.

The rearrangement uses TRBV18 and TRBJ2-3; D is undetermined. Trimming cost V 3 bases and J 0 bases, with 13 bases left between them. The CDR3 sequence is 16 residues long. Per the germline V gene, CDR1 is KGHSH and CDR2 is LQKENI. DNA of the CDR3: TGTGCCAGCTCACCCCAGGATTACGCCAGCACAGATACGCAGTATTTT. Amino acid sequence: CASSPQDYASTDTQYF.

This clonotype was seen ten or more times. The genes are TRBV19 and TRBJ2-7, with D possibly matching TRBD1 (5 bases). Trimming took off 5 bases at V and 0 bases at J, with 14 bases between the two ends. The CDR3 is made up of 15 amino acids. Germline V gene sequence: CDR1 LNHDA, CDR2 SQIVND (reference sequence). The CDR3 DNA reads TGTGCCAGTAGTCCGCTGCAGGGAAGCTCCTACGAGCAGTACTTC. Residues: CASSPLQGSSYEQYF. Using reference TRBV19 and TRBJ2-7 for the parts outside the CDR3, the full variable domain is DGGITQSPKYLFRKEGQNVTLSCEQNLNHDAMYWYRQDPGQGLRLIYYSQIVNDFQKGDIAEGYSVSREKKESFPLTVTSAQKNPTAFYLCASSPLQGSSYEQYFGPGTRLTVT.

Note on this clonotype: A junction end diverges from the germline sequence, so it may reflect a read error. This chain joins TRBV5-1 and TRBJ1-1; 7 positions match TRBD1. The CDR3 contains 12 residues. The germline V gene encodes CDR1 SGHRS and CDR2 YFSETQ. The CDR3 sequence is CASSTGVTETFF. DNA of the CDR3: TGCGCCAGCAGCACAGGGGTCACTGAAACTTTCTTT.

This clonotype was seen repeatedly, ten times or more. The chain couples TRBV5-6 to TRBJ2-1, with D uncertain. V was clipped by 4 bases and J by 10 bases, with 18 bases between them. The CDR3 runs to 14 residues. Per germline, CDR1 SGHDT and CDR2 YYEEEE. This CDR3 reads CASSLILRVAEQFF. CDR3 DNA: TGTGCCAGCAGCCTCATCCTGCGAGTCGCGGAGCAGTTCTTC.

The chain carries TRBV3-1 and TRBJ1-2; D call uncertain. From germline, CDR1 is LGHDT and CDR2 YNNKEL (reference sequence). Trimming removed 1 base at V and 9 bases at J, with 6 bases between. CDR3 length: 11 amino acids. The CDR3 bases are TGTGCCAGCAGCCAAGGTGAGCGCTACACCTTC. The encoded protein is CASSQGERYTF.

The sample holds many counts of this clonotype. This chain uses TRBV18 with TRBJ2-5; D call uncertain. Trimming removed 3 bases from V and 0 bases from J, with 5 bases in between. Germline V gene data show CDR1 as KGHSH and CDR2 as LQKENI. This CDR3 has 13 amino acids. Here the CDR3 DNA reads TGTGCCAGCTCACCCCTATACCAAGAGACCCAGTACTTC. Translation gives CASSPLYQETQYF.

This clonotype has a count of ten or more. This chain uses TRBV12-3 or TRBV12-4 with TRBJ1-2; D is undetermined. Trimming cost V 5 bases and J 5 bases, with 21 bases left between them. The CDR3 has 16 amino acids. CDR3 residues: CASSPTSDPAGYGYTF. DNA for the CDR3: TGTGCCAGCAGTCCTACCTCTGACCCTGCGGGATATGGCTACACCTTC.

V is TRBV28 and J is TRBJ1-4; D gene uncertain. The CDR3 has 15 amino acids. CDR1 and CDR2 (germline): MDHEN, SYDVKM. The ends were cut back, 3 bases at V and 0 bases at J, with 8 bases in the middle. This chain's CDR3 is CASSLTVATNEKLFF. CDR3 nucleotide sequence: TGTGCCAGCAGTTTGACGGTTGCAACTAATGAAAAACTGTTTTTT.

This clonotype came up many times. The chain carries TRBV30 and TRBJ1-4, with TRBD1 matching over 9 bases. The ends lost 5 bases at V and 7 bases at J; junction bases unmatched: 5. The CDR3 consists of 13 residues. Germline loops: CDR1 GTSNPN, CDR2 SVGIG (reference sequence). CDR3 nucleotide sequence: TGTGCCTGGGGGACAGGGTGGTCTGAAAAACTGTTTTTT. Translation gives CAWGTGWSEKLFF.

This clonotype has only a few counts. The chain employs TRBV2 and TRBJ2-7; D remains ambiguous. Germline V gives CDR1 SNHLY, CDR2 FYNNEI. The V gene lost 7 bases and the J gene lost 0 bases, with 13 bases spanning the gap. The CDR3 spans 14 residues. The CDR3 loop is CASKVEDFSYEQYF. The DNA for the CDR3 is TGTGCCAGCAAGGTCGAAGATTTCTCCTACGAGCAGTACTTC.

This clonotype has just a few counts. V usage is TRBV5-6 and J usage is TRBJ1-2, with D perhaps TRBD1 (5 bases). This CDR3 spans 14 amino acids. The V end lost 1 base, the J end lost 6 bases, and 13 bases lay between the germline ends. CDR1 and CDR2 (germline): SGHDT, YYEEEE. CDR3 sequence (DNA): TGTGCCAGCAGCTTGTTTGGGGGAAGGCATGGCTACACCTTC. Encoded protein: CASSLFGGRHGYTF. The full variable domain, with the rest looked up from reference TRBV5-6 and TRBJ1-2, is DAGVTQSPTHLIKTRGQQVTLRCSPKSGHDTVSWYQQALGQGPQFIFQYYEEEERQRGNFPDRFSGHQFPNYSSELNVNALLLGDSALYLCASSLFGGRHGYTFGSGTRLTVV.

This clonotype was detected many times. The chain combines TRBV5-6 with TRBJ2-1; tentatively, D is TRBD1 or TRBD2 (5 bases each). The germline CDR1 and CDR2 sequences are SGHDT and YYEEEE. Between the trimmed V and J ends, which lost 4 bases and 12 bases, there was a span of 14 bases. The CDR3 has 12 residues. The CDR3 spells CASSPGTTGQFF. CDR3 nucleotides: TGTGCCAGCAGCCCTGGGACCACCGGGCAGTTCTTC.

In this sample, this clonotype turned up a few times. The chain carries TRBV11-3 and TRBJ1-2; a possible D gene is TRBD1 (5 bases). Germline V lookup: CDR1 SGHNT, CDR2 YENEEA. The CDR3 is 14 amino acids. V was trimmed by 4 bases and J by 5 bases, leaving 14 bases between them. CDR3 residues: CASSSGTEGYGYTF. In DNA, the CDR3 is TGTGCCAGCAGCTCCGGGACGGAGGGTTATGGCTACACCTTC.

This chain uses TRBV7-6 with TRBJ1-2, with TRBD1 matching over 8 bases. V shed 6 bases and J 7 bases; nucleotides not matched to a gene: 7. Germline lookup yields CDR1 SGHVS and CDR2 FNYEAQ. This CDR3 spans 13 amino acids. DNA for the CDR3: TGTGCCAGCAGTACTGGACAGGGAGGTGGCTACACCTTC. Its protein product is CASSTGQGGGYTF.

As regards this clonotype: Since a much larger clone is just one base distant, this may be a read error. The CDR3 DNA is TGTGCCAGCAGTTTCCGGACAGGGGACACTGAAGCTTTCTTT. Amino acids: CASSFRTGDTEAFF. The chain joins TRBV27 to TRBJ1-1; 9 nucleotides line up with TRBD1. V lost 3 bases and J lost 3; bases outside the gene matches: 2. This CDR3 region has 14 residues. Germline V gene data show CDR1 as MNHEY and CDR2 as SMNVEV (reference sequence).

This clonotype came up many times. CDR3 sequence reads: CATSRDQSTGELFF. The CDR3, as DNA: TGTGCCACCAGCAGAGATCAGAGCACCGGGGAGCTGTTTTTT. The chain carries TRBV15 and TRBJ2-2; D unresolved. The germline V gene has CDR1 LNHNV and CDR2 YYDKDF (reference sequence). The length of the CDR3 is 14 residues. Trimming pared 0 bases from V and 4 bases from J, leaving 6 bases between.

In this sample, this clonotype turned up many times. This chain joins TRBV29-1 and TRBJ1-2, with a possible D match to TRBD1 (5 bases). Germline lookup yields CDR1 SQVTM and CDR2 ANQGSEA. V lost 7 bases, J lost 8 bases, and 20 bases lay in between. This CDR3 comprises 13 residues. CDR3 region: CSAGDSRRIGYTF. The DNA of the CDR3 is TGCAGCGCGGGGGACTCCCGAAGGATCGGCTACACCTTC.

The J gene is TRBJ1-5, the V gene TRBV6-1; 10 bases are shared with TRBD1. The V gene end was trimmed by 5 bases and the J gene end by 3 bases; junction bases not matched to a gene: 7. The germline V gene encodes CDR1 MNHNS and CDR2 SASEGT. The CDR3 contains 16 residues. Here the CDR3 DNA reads TGTGCCAGCAGTAGACAGGGGGCACGTAACAATCAGCCCCAGCATTTT. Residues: CASSRQGARNNQPQHF.

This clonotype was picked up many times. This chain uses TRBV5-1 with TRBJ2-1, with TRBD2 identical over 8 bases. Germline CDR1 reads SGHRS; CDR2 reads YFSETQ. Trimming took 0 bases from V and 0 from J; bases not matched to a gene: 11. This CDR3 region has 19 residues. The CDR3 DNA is TGCGCCAGCAGCTTGGGAGGCGGCGGGAGGTCACGCTCCTACAATGAGCAGTTCTTC. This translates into CASSLGGGGRSRSYNEQFF.

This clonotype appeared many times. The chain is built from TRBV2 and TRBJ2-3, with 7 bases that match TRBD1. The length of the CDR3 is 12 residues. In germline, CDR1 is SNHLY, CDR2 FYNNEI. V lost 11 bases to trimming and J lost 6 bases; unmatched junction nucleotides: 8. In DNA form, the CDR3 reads TGTGCCTTCACCGACAGGGCGGATACGCAGTATTTT. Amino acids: CAFTDRADTQYF.

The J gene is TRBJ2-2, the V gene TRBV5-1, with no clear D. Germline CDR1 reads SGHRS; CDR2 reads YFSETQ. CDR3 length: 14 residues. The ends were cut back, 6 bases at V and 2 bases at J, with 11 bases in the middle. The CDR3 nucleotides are TGCGCCAGCAACCCCATGGGCAACACCGGGGAGCTGTTTTTT. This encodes CASNPMGNTGELFF. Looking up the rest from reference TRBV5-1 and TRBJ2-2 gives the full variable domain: KAGVTQTPRYLIKTRGQQVTLSCSPISGHRSVSWYQQTPGQGLQFLFEYFSETQRNKGNFPGRFSGRQFSNSRSEMNVSTLELGDSALYLCASNPMGNTGELFFGEGSRLTVL.

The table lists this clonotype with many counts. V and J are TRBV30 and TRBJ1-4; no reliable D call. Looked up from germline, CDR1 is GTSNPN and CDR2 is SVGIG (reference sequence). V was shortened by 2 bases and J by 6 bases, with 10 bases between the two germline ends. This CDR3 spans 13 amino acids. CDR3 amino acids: CAWSFGLDEKLFF. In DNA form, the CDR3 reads TGTGCCTGGAGTTTCGGTTTGGATGAAAAACTGTTTTTT.

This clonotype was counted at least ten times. CDR3 sequence (DNA): TGCAGTGCTAGAGATCTAGGGCGGAGCGGGGGCACTGAAGCTTTCTTT. Translating it yields CSARDLGRSGGTEAFF. The chain links TRBV20-1 to TRBJ1-1; tentative D call: TRBD1 (5 bases). Trimming shortened V by 0 bases and J by 4 bases, and 18 bases separated the two germline ends. Germline-derived CDR1 and CDR2 are DFQATT and SNEGSKA (reference sequence). The CDR3 is 16 residues long.

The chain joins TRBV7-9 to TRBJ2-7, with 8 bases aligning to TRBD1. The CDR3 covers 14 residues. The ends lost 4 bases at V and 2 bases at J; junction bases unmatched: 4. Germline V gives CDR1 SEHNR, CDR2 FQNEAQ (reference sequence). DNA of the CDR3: TGTGCCAGCAGCTCCCTGACAGGGGCCTACGAGCAGTACTTC. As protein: CASSSLTGAYEQYF.